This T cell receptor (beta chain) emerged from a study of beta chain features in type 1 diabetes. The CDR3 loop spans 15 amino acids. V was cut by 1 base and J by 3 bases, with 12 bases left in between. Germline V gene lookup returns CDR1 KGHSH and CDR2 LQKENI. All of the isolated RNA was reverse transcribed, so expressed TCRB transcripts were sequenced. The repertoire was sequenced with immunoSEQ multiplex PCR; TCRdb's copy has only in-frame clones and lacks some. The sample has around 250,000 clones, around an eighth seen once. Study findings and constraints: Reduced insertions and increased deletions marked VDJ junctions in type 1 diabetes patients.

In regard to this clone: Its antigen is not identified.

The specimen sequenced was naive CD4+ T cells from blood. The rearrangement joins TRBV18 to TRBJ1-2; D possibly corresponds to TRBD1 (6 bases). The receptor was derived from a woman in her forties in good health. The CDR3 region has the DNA TGTGCCAGCTCACCACTACAGGGAAGTGACTATGGCTACACCTTC. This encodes CASSPLQGSDYGYTF.